The 9 T cell receptor beta chains in this list originate from one sample, sequenced in a study of CD8 T cells in ankylosing spondylitis. Via MiXCR, TCRdb re-called the 5' RACE reads, giving one row per CDR3 protein. The sample comprises almost 250,000 distinct CDR3 sequences, roughly a third of which are singletons, and around 4% rests with the top ten. The material sequenced was blood, either unsorted or a sorted T cell fraction (not recorded which). These TCRs come from a male donor with ankylosing spondylitis or in good health (not recorded which).

The chain combines TRBV4-1 with TRBJ1-4, with 8 bases aligning to TRBD1. Trimming took 1 base from V and 3 from J; bases not matched to a gene: 1. The CDR3 has 15 residues. In germline, CDR1 is MGHRA, CDR2 YSYEKL. CDR3 nucleotide sequence: TGCGCCAGCAGCCAAGGGGACAGGTCTAATGAAAAACTGTTTTTT. This encodes CASSQGDRSNEKLFF.

This clonotype was observed a few times. V usage is TRBV10-2 and J usage is TRBJ2-7, with 7 bases aligning to TRBD1. The CDR3 sequence is 12 residues long. Losses at the gene ends were 9 bases for V and 3 bases for J; bases not matched to a gene: 5. The V gene's germline CDR1 is WSHSY and CDR2 SAAADI. The CDR3 DNA sequence: TGCGCCAGTTCGACAGGGAACTACGAGCAGTACTTC. Protein sequence: CASSTGNYEQYF.

The chain links TRBV20-1 to TRBJ2-2, with D maybe TRBD2 (5 bases). Germline V gives CDR1 DFQATT, CDR2 SNEGSKA (reference sequence). Trimming took off 3 bases at V and 0 bases at J, with 17 bases between the two ends. This CDR3 region has 17 residues. CDR3 in amino acids: CSARSLFGESNTGELFF. CDR3 sequence (DNA): TGCAGTGCTAGGTCCCTGTTCGGGGAATCGAACACCGGGGAGCTGTTTTTT.

This clonotype was detected only a few times. The chain links TRBV7-9 to TRBJ2-7; the D gene is possibly TRBD1 (6 bases). The ends were cut back, 5 bases at V and 5 bases at J, with 13 bases in the middle. Germline CDR1 is SEHNR and CDR2 is FQNEAQ (reference sequence). The CDR3 totals 13 residues. The DNA for the CDR3 is TGTGCCAGCAGCACCAGGGGTTCGGACGAGCAGTACTTC. This sequence encodes CASSTRGSDEQYF.

The rearrangement links TRBV20-1 to TRBJ2-7; weak D call: TRBD1 (5 bases). The V and J ends lost 4 bases and 3 bases respectively, with 10 bases between them. The CDR3 is 12 amino acids. Per the germline V gene, CDR1 is DFQATT and CDR2 is SNEGSKA (reference sequence). DNA for the CDR3: TGCAGTGCTAAGCAGGGTAACTACGAGCAGTACTTC. This translates into CSAKQGNYEQYF.

With regard to this clonotype: The CDR3 does not end in the conserved phenylalanine or tryptophan, so this is likely a read error. The chain uses TRBV10-3 and TRBJ2-7, with a possible D match to TRBD2 (6 bases). The V gene lost 10 bases and the J gene lost 7 bases, with 17 bases spanning the gap. Germline loops: CDR1 ENHRY, CDR2 SYGVKD. The CDR3 is 12 residues long. In nucleotides, the CDR3 is TGTGCCACCTCTTCGTCCGGAGGGGAGCAGTACATC. Translating gives CATSSSGGEQYI.

V and J are TRBV7-2 and TRBJ2-5, with 12 bases identical to TRBD2. CDR1 SGHTA and CDR2 FQGNSA come from the germline V gene. The CDR3 consists of 17 residues. Trimming took 7 bases from V and 1 from J; bases not matched to a gene: 10. The CDR3 loop is CASKTSGGLQGQETQYF. The DNA for the CDR3 is TGTGCCAGCAAGACTAGCGGGGGCTTACAGGGCCAAGAGACCCAGTACTTC.

This clonotype was seen a few times. The rearrangement joins TRBV6-5 to TRBJ2-4; TRBD1 is a possible D gene (6 bases). The CDR3 consists of 17 residues. Germline lookup yields CDR1 MNHEY and CDR2 SVGAGI. V lost 4 bases and J 1 base, leaving 17 bases between the germline ends. The CDR3 loop reads CASSLLRTEGAKNIQYF. The DNA of the CDR3 is TGTGCCAGCAGTTTACTCAGGACAGAGGGGGCCAAAAACATTCAGTACTTC.

V gene TRBV5-1 combines with J gene TRBJ2-5; the match to TRBD2 covers 10 bases. The CDR3 runs to 14 residues. The V and J ends lost 5 bases and 9 bases, in that order; junction bases with no gene match: 10. Germline V gives CDR1 SGHRS, CDR2 YFSETQ. In DNA, the CDR3 is TGCGCCAGCAGAATGACTAGCGGGTCGATGTCCCAGTACTTC. Protein sequence: CASRMTSGSMSQYF.